What follows is one T cell receptor beta chain and its context. The antigen remains undetermined. In the PCR, 60 Vbeta and 13 Jbeta primers were used. Sequenced by immunoSEQ multiplex PCR; TCRdb stores in-frame clones only, minus some. The sample carries roughly 75,000 clones, roughly 88% recorded once. The data stem from a study of cytomegalovirus exposure and HLA in healthy donors. The wider study: Membership in the Caucasian-associated ancestry cluster was found for around four fifths of 300 to 500 genotyped donors.

Germline V gene data show CDR1 as SGHDT and CDR2 as YYEEEE. The ends lost 5 bases at V and 10 bases at J; junction bases unmatched: 7. This CDR3 has 14 amino acids. Study results and limitations: In a later analysis, parvovirus B19, influenza, CMV and Epstein-Barr virus appeared linked to several top co-occurrence clusters. Most TCR sequences were uncommon, yet certain public TCRs appeared in many donors.

The specimen sequenced was PBMCs. The sequence derives from a man between 65 and 85 years old in good health and CMV-seropositive. The V and J genes are TRBV5-6 and TRBJ2-7, with 15 bases that match TRBD2. The CDR3 coding sequence is TGTGCCAGCAGAGGACTAGCGGGGGGGCCGGGACAGTACTTC. Its translation is CASRGLAGGPGQYF. The full variable domain, completed using reference TRBV5-6 and TRBJ2-7, is DAGVTQSPTHLIKTRGQQVTLRCSPKSGHDTVSWYQQALGQGPQFIFQYYEEEERQRGNFPDRFSGHQFPNYSSELNVNALLLGDSALYLCASRGLAGGPGQYFGPGTRLTVT.